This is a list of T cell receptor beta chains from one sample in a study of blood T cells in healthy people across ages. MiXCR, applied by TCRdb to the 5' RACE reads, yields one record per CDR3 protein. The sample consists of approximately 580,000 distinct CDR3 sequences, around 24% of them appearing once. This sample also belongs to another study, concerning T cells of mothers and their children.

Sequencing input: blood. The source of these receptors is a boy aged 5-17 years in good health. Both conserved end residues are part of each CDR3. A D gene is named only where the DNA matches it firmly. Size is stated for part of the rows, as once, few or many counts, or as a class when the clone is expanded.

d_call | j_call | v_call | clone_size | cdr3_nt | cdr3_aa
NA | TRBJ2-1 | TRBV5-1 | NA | TGCGCCAGCAGGGCAGGACACTCCTACAATGAGCAGTTCTTC | CASRAGHSYNEQFF
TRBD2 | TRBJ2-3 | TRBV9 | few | TGTGCCAGCAGCACGGGGACTAGCGGTTACACAGATACGCAGTATTTT | CASSTGTSGYTDTQYF
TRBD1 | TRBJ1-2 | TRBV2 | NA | TGCGCCAGCAGTTGGGACAGGTCGGGGGGCTACACCTTC | CASSWDRSGGYTF
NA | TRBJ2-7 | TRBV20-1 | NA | TGCGGTGCTAGAGATCGGCTCCGAACCTACGAGCAGTACTTC | CGARDRLRTYEQYF
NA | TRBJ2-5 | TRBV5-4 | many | TGTGCCAGCAGCCGAGAGGTGGGACAAGAGACCCAGTACTTC | CASSREVGQETQYF
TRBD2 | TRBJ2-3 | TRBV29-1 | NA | TGCAGCGCCGGAAACGGACTAGCGGGAGGGGCAGATACGCAGTATTTT | CSAGNGLAGGADTQYF
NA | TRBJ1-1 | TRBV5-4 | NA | TGTGCCAGCAGCGCCTATCCCGGGAGAGACACTGAAGCTTTCTTT | CASSAYPGRDTEAFF
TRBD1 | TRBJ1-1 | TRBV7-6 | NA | TGTGCCAGCAGCCCCGGGACAGGGGAGACTGAAGCTTTCTTT | CASSPGTGETEAFF
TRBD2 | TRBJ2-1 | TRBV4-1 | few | TGCGCCAGCAGCCGCGGGACTAGCGGGATATTTGAGCAGTTCTTC | CASSRGTSGIFEQFF
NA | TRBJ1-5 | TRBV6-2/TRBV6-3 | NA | TGTGCCATCGGTAGGGGAGATCAGCCCCAGCATTTT | CAIGRGDQPQHF
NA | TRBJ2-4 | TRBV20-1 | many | TGCAGTGCTAGAGCTGAGGCTCTAAACATTCAGTACTTC | CSARAEALNIQYF
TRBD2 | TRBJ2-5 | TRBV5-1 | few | TGCGCCAGCAGCTTGGCCGGGACTAACCAAGAGACCCAGTACTTC | CASSLAGTNQETQYF
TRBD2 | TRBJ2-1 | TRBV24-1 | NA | TGTGCCACCAGTGATTATGGGGGCGGGGGGGCTCTCTACAATGAGCAGTTCTTC | CATSDYGGGGALYNEQFF
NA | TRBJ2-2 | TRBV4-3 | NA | TGCGCCAGCAGCCAATATGGACCAGCAGCGAACACCGGGGAGCTGTTTTTT | CASSQYGPAANTGELFF
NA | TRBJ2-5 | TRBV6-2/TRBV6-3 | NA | TGTGCCAGCAGTACAGGGTTCCCAGAGACCCAGTACTTC | CASSTGFPETQYF
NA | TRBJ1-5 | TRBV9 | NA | TGTGCCAGCAGCGACCCGGGACAGCCCCAGCATTTT | CASSDPGQPQHF
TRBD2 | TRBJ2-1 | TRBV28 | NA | TGTGCCAGCAGTTTAGGGACTAGCGGGAGTCCTGAGCAGTTCTTC | CASSLGTSGSPEQFF
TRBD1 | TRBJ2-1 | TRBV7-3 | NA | TGTGCCAGCAGACTCCCGGGACAGGGCAGTAATGAGCAGTTCTTC | CASRLPGQGSNEQFF
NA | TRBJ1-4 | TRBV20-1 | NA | TGCAGTGCTAGAGATCCCCGGGACATTAATGAAAAACTGTTTTTT | CSARDPRDINEKLFF
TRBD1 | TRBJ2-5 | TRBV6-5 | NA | TGTGCCAGCAGTTACTCGCTCGGGACAGGGATTGTAGAGACCCAGTACTTC | CASSYSLGTGIVETQYF
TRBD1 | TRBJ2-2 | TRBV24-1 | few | TGTGCCACCAGTGATGCGGACAGGGGAAGCACCGGGGAGCTGTTTTTT | CATSDADRGSTGELFF
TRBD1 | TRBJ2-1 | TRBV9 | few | TGTGCCAGCAGCGTAGCCGGGACAGACAATGAGCAGTTCTTC | CASSVAGTDNEQFF
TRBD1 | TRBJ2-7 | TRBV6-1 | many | TGTGCCAGCAATACCGGCGGGACAGGGCGATACGAGCAGTACTTC | CASNTGGTGRYEQYF
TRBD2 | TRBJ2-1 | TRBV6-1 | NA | TGTGCCAGCAGTAGCCTAGAGGGACTAGCGGGAGGCCGCAATGAGCAGTTCTTC | CASSSLEGLAGGRNEQFF
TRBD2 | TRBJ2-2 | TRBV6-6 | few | TGTGCCAGCAGACCGGGACTAGCGGGGACCGGGGAGCTGTTTTTT | CASRPGLAGTGELFF
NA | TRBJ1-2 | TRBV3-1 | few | TGTGCCAGCAGCCAAGCGGCTAACTATGGCTACACCTTC | CASSQAANYGYTF
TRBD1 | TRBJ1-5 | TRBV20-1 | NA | TGCAGTGCTAGAGGCAAGACAGGGGGAGGTCAGCCCCAGCATTTT | CSARGKTGGGQPQHF
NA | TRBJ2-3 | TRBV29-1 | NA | TGCAGCGTTCCAGCGGACACAGATACGCAGTATTTT | CSVPADTDTQYF
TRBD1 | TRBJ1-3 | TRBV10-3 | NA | TGTGCCATCAGCCACAGCCCGGGACAGGGCGATGGAAACACCATATATTTT | CAISHSPGQGDGNTIYF
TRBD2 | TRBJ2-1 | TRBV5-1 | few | TGCGCCAGCAGCTCGGATGGTTCCCGCCCGGGGGGAAACAATGAGCAGTTCTTC | CASSSDGSRPGGNNEQFF
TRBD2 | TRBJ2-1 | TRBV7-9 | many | TGTGCCAGCAGCCAGGGACTAGCGGGAGTCGGTGAGCAGTTCTTC | CASSQGLAGVGEQFF